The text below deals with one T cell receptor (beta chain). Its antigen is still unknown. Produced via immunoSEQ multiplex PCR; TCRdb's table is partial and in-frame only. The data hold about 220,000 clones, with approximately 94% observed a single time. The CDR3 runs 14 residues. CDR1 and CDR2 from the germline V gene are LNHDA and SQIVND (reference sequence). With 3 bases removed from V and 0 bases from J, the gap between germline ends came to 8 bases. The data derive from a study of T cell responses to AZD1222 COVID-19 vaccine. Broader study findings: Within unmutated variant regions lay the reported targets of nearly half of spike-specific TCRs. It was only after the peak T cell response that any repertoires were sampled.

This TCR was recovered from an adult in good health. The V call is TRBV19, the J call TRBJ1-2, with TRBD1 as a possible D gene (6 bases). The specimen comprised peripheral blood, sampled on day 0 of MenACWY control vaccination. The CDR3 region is CASSIPGANYGYTF. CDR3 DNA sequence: TGTGCCAGTAGTATCCCAGGGGCTAACTATGGCTACACCTTC.